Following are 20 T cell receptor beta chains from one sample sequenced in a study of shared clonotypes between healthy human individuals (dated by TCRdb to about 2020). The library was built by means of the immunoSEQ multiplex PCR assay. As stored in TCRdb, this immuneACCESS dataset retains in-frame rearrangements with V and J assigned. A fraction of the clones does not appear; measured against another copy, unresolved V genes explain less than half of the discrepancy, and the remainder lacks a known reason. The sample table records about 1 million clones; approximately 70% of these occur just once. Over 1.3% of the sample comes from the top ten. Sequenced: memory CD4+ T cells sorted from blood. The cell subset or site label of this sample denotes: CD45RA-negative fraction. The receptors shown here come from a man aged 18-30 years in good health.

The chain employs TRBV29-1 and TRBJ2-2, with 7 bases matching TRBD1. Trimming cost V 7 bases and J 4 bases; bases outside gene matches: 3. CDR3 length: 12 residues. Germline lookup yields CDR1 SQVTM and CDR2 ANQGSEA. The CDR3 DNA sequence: TGCAGCGCCTGGACAGGCACCGGGGAGCTGTTTTTT. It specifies CSAWTGTGELFF.

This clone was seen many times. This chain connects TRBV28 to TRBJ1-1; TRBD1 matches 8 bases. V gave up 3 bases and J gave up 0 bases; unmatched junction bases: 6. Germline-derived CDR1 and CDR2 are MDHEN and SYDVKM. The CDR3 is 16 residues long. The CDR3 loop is CASSLNRGFMNTEAFF. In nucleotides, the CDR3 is TGTGCCAGCAGTTTGAACAGGGGGTTCATGAACACTGAAGCTTTCTTT.

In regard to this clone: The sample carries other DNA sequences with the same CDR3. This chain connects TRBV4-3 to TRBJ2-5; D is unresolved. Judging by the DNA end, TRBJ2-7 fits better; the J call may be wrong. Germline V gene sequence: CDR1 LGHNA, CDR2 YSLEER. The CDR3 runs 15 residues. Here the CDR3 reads CASSQDRAAAYEQYF. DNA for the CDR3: TGCGCCAGCAGCCAAGATCGAGCAGCAGCCTACGAGCAGTACTTC.

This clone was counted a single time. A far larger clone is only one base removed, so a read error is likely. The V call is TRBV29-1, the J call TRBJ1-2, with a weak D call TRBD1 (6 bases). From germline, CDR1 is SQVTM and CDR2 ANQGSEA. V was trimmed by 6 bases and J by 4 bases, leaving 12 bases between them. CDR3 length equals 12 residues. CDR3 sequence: CSVIQGTYGYTF. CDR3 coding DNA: TGCAGCGTAATACAGGGCACCTATGGCTACACCTTC. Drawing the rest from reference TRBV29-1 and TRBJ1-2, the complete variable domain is SAVISQKPSRDICQRGTSLTIQCQVDSQVTMMFWYRQQPGQSLTLIATANQGSEATYESGFVIDKFPISRPNLTFSTLTVSNMSPEDSSIYLCSVIQGTYGYTFGSGTRLTVV.

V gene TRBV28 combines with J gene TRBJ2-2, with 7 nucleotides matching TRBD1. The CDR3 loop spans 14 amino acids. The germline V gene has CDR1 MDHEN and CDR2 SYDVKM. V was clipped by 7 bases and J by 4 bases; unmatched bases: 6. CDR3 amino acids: CASMTGSFTGELFF. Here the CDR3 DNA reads TGTGCCAGCATGACAGGGTCATTCACCGGGGAGCTGTTTTTT.

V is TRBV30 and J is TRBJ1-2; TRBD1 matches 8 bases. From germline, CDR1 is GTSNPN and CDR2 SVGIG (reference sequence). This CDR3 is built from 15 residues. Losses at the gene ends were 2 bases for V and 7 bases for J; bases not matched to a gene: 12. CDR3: CAWSTELTGVGGYTF. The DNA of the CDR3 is TGTGCCTGGAGTACGGAGCTGACAGGGGTGGGTGGCTACACCTTC.

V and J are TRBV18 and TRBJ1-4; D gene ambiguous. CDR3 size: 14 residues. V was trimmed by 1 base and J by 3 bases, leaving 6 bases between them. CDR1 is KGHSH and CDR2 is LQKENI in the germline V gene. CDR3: CASSPRAANEKLFF. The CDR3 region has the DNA TGTGCCAGCTCACCACGGGCTGCTAATGAAAAACTGTTTTTT.

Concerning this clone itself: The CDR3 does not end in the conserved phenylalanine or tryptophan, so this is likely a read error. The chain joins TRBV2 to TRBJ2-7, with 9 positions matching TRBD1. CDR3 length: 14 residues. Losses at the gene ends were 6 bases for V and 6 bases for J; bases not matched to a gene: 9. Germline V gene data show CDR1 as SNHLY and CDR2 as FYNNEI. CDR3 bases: TGTGCCAGCAGCTTCCGGGACAGGGTTTCCGAGCAGTACCTC. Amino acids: CASSFRDRVSEQYL.

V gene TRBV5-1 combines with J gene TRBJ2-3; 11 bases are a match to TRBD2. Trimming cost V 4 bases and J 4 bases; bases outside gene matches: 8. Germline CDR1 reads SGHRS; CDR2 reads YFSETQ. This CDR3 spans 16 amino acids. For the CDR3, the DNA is TGCGCCAGCAGCGTAACTAGCGGGAGAGGCCCAGATACGCAGTATTTT. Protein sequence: CASSVTSGRGPDTQYF.

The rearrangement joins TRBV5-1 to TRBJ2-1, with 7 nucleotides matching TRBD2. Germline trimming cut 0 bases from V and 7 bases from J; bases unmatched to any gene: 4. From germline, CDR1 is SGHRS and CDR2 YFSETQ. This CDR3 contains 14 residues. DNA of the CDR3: TGCGCCAGCAGCTTGGGACTAGCTAGGAATGAGCAGTTCTTC. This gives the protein CASSLGLARNEQFF.

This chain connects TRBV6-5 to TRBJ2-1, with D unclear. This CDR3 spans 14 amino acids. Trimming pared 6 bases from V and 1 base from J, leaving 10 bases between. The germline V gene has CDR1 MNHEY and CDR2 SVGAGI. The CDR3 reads CASRPDLSYNEQFF. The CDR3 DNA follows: TGTGCCAGCAGACCTGACCTATCCTACAATGAGCAGTTCTTC.

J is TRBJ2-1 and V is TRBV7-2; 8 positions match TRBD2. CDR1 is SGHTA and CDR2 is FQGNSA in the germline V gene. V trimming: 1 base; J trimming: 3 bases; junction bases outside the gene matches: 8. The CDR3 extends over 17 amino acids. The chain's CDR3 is CASSLVGREGFYNEQFF. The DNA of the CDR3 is TGTGCCAGCAGCTTAGTTGGACGGGAGGGTTTCTACAATGAGCAGTTCTTC.

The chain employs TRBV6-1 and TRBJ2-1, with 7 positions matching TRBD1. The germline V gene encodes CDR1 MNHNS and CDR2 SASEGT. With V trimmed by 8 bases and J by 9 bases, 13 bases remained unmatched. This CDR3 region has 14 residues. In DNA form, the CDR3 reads TGTGCCAGCCAGTTCGGGACAGTGGTCGGTGAGCAGTTCTTC. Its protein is CASQFGTVVGEQFF.

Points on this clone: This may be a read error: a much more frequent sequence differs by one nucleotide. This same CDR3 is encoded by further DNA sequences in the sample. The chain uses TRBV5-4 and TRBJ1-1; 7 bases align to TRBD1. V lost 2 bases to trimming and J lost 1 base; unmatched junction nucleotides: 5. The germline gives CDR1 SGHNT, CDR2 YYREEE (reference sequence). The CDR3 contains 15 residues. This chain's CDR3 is CASSLGGGGNTEAFF. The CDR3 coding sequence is TGTGCCAGCAGCTTAGGAGGGGGCGGGAACACTGAAGCTTTCTTT.

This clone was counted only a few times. The CDR3 DNA sequence: TGCGCCAGCAACCGCAGGGATGGGGAGACCCAGTACTTC. Translated: CASNRRDGETQYF. The chain couples TRBV10-1 to TRBJ2-5; D is perhaps TRBD1 (5 bases). Germline V gives CDR1 WNHNN, CDR2 SYGVQD (reference sequence). The CDR3 extends over 13 amino acids. Trimming pared 7 bases from V and 5 bases from J, leaving 14 bases between.

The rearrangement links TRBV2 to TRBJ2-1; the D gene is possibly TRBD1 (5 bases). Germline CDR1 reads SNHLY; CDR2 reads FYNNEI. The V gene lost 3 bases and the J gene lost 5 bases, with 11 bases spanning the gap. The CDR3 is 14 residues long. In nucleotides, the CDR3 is TGTGCCAGCAGTGAGGTCAGGGCCAACAATGAGCAGTTCTTC. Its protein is CASSEVRANNEQFF.

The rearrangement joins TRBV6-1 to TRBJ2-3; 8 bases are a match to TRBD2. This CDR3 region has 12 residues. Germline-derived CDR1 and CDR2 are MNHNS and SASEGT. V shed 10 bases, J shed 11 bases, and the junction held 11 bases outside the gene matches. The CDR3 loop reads CATGGTSELQYF. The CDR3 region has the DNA TGTGCCACGGGGGGGACCTCCGAGCTGCAGTATTTT.

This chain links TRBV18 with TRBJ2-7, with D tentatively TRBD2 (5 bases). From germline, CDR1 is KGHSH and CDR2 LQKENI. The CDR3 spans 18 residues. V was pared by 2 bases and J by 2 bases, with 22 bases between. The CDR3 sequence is CASSPALGSRAATYEQYF. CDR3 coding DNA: TGTGCCAGCTCACCAGCGCTTGGTTCGAGGGCAGCAACCTACGAGCAGTACTTC.

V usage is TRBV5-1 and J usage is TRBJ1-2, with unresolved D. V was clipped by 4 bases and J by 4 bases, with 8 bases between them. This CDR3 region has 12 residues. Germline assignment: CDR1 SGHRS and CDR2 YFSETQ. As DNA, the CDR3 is TGCGCCAGCAGCACAAACAGCTATGGCTACACCTTC. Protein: CASSTNSYGYTF.

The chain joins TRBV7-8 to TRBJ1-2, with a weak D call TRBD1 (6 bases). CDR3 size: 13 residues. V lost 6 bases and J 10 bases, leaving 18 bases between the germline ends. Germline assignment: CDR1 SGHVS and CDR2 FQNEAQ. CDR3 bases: TGTGCCAGCAGTCTAAGTACAGGGAATGACTACACCTTC. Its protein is CASSLSTGNDYTF.